This T cell receptor (beta chain) is from a study of graft-versus-host responses after intestinal transplantation. Study context: Multivisceral, liver-intestinal, or isolated intestinal transplants were received by the recipients.

Whole-study results and caveats: Investigators detected GvH clones in recipient marrow, with some emerging earlier in ileum or blood.

Profiling relied on immunoSEQ multiplex PCR, and the TCRdb table lists in-frame clones only, not all of them. The table includes around 96,000 clones, about 90% detected once. Germline V gene lookup returns CDR1 LNHDA and CDR2 SQIVND (reference sequence). The CDR3 covers 14 residues. The V and J ends lost 6 bases and 2 bases respectively, with 13 bases between them. This clone has just one count. Its antigen is still unknown. This clonotype originated in a human donor who received an intestinal transplant. Specimen: unstimulated CD4+ T cells sorted from spleen or lymph node cells, collected before intestinal transplant. The rearrangement joins TRBV19 to TRBJ1-2; the D gene is possibly TRBD1 (6 bases). The CDR3 here is CASSWGQGNYGYTF. The CDR3, as DNA: TGTGCCAGTAGCTGGGGGCAGGGAAACTATGGCTACACCTTC.